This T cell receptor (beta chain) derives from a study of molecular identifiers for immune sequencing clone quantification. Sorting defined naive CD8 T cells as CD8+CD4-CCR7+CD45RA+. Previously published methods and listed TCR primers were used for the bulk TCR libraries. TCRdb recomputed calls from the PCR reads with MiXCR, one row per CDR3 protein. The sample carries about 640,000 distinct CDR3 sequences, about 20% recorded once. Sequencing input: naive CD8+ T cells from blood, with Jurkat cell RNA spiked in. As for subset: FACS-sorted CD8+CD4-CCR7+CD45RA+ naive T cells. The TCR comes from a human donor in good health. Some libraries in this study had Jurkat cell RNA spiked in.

The CDR3 region has the DNA TGTGCCAGCAGCCCGGGACAGCATAATGAAAAACTGTTTTTT. The encoded protein is CASSPGQHNEKLFF. The V and J genes are TRBV12-3 or TRBV12-4 and TRBJ1-4; 7 bases align to TRBD1. V shed 6 bases, J shed 4 bases, and the junction held 5 bases outside the gene matches. The CDR3 loop spans 14 amino acids.